One T cell receptor beta chain is described in this entry. The sample holds other DNA sequences that translate to the same CDR3. This table comes from immunoSEQ multiplex PCR, and its TCRdb copy is limited to in-frame clones, with some not included. The sample holds approximately 100,000 clones, 91% seen once. This sample stems from a study of blood T cell repertoires in COVID-19. Turning to the study itself: Acute and convalescent COVID-19 specimens originated in the United States, Italy and Spain.

The V segment lost 4 bases and the J segment 1 base; nucleotides outside the gene matches: 1. Germline CDR1 is SGHRS and CDR2 is YFSETQ. This CDR3 is built from 15 residues. This chain uses TRBV5-1 with TRBJ2-3; TRBD2 agrees at 12 bases. This clonotype originated in a man in his fifties with acute or convalescent COVID-19. Sequencing was carried out using peripheral blood. In DNA, the CDR3 is TGCGCCAGCAGCCGGACTAGCGGGGGCACAGATACGCAGTATTTT. Amino acid sequence: CASSRTSGGTDTQYF. Full variable domain (rest looked up from reference TRBV5-1 and TRBJ2-3): KAGVTQTPRYLIKTRGQQVTLSCSPISGHRSVSWYQQTPGQGLQFLFEYFSETQRNKGNFPGRFSGRQFSNSRSEMNVSTLELGDSALYLCASSRTSGGTDTQYFGPGTRLTVL.